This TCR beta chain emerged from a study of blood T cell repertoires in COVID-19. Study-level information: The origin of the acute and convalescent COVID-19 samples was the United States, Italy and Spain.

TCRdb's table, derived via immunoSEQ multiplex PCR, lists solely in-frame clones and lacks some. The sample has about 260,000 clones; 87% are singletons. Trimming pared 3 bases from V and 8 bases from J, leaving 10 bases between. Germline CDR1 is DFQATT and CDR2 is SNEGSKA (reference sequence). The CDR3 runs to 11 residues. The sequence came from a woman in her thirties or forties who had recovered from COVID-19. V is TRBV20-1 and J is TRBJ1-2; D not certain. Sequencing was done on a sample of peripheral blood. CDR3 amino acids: CSASPRRGYTF. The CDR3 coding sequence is TGCAGTGCTAGCCCTCGGAGGGGCTACACCTTC.